Following are 9 T cell receptor beta chains from one sample sequenced in a study of blood T cells in healthy people across ages. Alongside a J-beta primer mix, a sample-barcoded 5' primer served in a second PCR lasting about 6 to 12 cycles. TCRdb reprocessed the 5' RACE reads via MiXCR and lists one record per CDR3 protein. The table lists roughly 1.7 million distinct CDR3 sequences, about 35% of them singletons. What was sequenced was blood. The receptor source for this set is a woman aged 25-40 years in good health.

This chain joins TRBV7-6 and TRBJ2-1; a possible D gene is TRBD1 (6 bases). The CDR3 sequence is 13 residues long. The V gene's germline CDR1 is SGHVS and CDR2 FNYEAQ. V gave up 5 bases and J gave up 8 bases, with 13 bases separating them. The CDR3 here is CASSQIYRDEQFF. The CDR3 region has the DNA TGTGCCAGCAGCCAAATTTACAGGGATGAGCAGTTCTTC.

This clonotype has a count of ten or more. This chain links TRBV4-1 with TRBJ2-7; D remains unclear. Germline V gives CDR1 MGHRA, CDR2 YSYEKL. V lost 1 base and J lost 4, with 8 bases in between. The CDR3 spans 13 residues. In DNA, the CDR3 is TGCGCCAGCAGCCAAGTCAGAGCTTACGAGCAGTACTTC. Its protein is CASSQVRAYEQYF.

As concerns this clonotype: Germline is not matched at one junction end, which may reflect a read error. The chain has TRBV6-5 and TRBJ2-1; D is possibly TRBD1 or TRBD2 (5 bases each). The CDR3 consists of 16 residues. Germline-derived CDR1 and CDR2 are MNHEY and SVGAGI. The CDR3: CASSYDEGSSYNEQVF. The CDR3 DNA follows: TGTGCCAGCAGTTATGACGAGGGGAGCTCCTACAATGAGCAGGTCTTC.

This clonotype showed up many times. The gene calls are TRBV5-1 and TRBJ2-1; D is possibly TRBD1 (6 bases). This CDR3 region has 15 residues. V shed 4 bases and J shed 0 bases, with 11 bases lying between them. Germline V gene sequence: CDR1 SGHRS, CDR2 YFSETQ. The CDR3 region is CASSTTGSSYNEQFF. DNA for the CDR3: TGCGCCAGCAGCACAACAGGGAGCTCCTACAATGAGCAGTTCTTC.

This clonotype appeared a few times. This chain uses TRBV6-5 with TRBJ2-3; 9 bases are shared with TRBD1. V was pared by 0 bases and J by 4 bases, with 5 bases of the junction left unmatched. Germline V gene sequence: CDR1 MNHEY, CDR2 SVGAGI. The CDR3 totals 16 residues. The CDR3 loop reads CASSYSRRTGADTQYF. CDR3 coding DNA: TGTGCCAGCAGTTACTCGAGGAGGACAGGGGCAGATACGCAGTATTTT.

V usage is TRBV6-5 and J usage is TRBJ1-5; no definite D call. Per germline, CDR1 MNHEY and CDR2 SVGAGI. Trimming took off 0 bases at V and 6 bases at J, with 12 bases between the two ends. CDR3 length equals 15 residues. The CDR3 coding sequence is TGTGCCAGCAGTTACTCTCGGAGGGAGGGTCAGCCCCAGCATTTT. Its protein is CASSYSRREGQPQHF.

This chain uses TRBV4-1 with TRBJ2-5; the match to TRBD2 covers 7 bases. The end of the DNA fits TRBJ2-1 better, so the J call may be wrong. The germline V gene has CDR1 MGHRA and CDR2 YSYEKL. The CDR3 is 16 amino acids. The CDR3 DNA reads as TGCGCCAGCAGCCAAGTTCTAGCGGATAGACAAGAGACCCAGTTCTTC. Protein: CASSQVLADRQETQFF.

The V gene is TRBV15, the J gene TRBJ2-3; 8 bases map to TRBD1. Germline V lookup: CDR1 LNHNV, CDR2 YYDKDF (reference sequence). This CDR3 comprises 17 residues. V trimming: 0 bases; J trimming: 2 bases; junction bases outside the gene matches: 7. The CDR3 DNA follows: TGTGCCACCAGCAGAGAACGCGGCAGGGGGCCCACAGATACGCAGTATTTT. It specifies CATSRERGRGPTDTQYF. Combining the CDR3 with reference TRBV15 and TRBJ2-3 gives the whole variable domain DAMVIQNPRYQVTQFGKPVTLSCSQTLNHNVMYWYQQKSSQAPKLLFHYYDKDFNNEADTPDNFQSRRPNTSFCFLDIRSPGLGDTAMYLCATSRERGRGPTDTQYFGPGTRLTVL.

CDR3 sequence reads: CASGLVPRRRAASYEQYF. The CDR3 DNA is TGTGCTAGTGGTTTGGTACCGCGTAGGCGAGCGGCCTCCTACGAGCAGTACTTC. This chain joins TRBV12-5 and TRBJ2-7; D is possibly TRBD2 (5 bases). Trimming left V 0 bases short and J 0 bases short, with 18 bases between. The CDR3 length is 18 residues. Germline V gene sequence: CDR1 LGHNT, CDR2 FRNRAP. The full variable domain, its missing parts supplied by reference TRBV12-5 and TRBJ2-7, is DARVTQTPRHKVTEMGQEVTMRCQPILGHNTVFWYRQTMMQGLELLAYFRNRAPLDDSGMPKDRFSAEMPDATLATLKIQPSEPRDSAVYFCASGLVPRRRAASYEQYFGPGTRLTVT.